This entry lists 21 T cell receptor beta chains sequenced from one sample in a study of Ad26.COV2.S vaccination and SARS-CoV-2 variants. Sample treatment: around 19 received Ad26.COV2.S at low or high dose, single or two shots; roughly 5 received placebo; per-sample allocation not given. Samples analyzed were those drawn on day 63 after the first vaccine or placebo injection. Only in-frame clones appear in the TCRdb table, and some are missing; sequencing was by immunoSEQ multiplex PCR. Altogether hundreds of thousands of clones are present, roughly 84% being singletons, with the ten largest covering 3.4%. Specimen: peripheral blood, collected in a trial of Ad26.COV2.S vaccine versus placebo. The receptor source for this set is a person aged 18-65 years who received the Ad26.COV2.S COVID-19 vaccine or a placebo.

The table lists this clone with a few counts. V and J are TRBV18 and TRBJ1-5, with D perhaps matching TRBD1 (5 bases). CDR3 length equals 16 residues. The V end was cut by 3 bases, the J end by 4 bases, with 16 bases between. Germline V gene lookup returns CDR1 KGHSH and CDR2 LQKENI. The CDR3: CASSPTPRDGNQPQHF. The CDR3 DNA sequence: TGTGCCAGCTCACCTACCCCCCGGGACGGAAATCAGCCCCAGCATTTT. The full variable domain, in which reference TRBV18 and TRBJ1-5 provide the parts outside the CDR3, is NAGVMQNPRHLVRRRGQEARLRCSPMKGHSHVYWYRQLPEEGLKFMVYLQKENIIDESGMPKERFSAEFPKEGPSILRIQQVVRGDSAAYFCASSPTPRDGNQPQHFGDGTRLSIL.

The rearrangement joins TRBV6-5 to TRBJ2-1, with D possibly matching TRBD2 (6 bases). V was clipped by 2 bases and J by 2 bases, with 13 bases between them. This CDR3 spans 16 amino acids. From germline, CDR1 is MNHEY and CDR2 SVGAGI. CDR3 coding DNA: TGTGCCAGCAGTTACGGAGGCGGGGTAACCTACAATGAGCAGTTCTTC. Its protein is CASSYGGGVTYNEQFF.

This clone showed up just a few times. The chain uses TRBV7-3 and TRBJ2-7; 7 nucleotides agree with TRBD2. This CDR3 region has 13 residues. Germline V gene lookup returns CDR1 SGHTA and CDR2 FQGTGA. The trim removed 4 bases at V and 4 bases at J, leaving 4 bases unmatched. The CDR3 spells CASSSFGGYEQYF. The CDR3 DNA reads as TGTGCCAGCAGCTCTTTCGGGGGGTACGAGCAGTACTTC.

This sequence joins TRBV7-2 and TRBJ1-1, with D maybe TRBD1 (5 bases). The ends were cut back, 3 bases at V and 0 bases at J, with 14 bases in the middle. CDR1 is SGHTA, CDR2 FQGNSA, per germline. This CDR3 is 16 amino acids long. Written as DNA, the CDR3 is TGTGCCAGCAGCTTCGCGGGGGGACGAATGAACACTGAAGCTTTCTTT. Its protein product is CASSFAGGRMNTEAFF.

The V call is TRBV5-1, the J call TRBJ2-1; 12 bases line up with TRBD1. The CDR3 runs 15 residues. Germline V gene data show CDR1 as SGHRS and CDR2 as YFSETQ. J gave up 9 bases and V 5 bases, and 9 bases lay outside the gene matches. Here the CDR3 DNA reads TGCGCCAGCAGTCGTGGGGACAGGGGGCGAGGTGAGCAGTTCTTC. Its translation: CASSRGDRGRGEQFF.

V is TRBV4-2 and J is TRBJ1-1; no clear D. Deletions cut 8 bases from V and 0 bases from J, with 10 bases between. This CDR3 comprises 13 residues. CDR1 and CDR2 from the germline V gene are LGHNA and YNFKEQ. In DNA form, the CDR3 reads TGTGCCAGCGGTGAAAGGCTGAACACTGAAGCTTTCTTT. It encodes CASGERLNTEAFF.

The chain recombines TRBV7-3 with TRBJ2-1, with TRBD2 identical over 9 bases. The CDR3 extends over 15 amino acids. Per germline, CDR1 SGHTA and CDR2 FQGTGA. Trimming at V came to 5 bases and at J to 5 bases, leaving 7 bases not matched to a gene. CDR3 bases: TGTGCCAGCAGCCCCGTAGCGGGGGCCCACAATGAGCAGTTCTTC. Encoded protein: CASSPVAGAHNEQFF.

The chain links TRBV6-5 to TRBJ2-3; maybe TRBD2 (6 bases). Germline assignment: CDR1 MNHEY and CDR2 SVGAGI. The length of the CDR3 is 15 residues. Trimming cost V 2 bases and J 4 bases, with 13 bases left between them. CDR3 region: CASSYVGWGADTQYF. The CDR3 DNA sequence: TGTGCCAGCAGTTACGTAGGGTGGGGGGCAGATACGCAGTATTTT.

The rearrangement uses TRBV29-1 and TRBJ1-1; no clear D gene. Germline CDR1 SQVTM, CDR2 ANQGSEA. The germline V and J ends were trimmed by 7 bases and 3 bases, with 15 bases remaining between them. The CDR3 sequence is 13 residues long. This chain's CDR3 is CSARRREDTEAFF. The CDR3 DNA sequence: TGCAGCGCCAGACGGAGGGAGGACACTGAAGCTTTCTTT.

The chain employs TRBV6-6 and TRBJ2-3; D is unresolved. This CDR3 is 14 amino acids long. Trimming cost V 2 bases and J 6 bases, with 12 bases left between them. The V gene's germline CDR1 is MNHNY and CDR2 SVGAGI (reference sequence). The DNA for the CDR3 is TGTGCCAGCAGTTACCTAGGGTTTGGGGATACGCAGTATTTT. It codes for CASSYLGFGDTQYF.

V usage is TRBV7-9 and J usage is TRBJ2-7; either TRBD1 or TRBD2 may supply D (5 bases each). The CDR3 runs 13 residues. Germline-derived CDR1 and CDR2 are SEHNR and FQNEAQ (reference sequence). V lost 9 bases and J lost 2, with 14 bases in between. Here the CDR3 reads CASVGDGPYEQYF. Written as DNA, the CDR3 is TGTGCCAGTGTCGGGGACGGTCCCTACGAGCAGTACTTC.

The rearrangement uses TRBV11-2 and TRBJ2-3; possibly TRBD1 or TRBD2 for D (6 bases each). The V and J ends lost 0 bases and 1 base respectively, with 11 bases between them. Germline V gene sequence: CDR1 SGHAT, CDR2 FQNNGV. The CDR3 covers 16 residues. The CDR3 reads CASSLDLGGGTDTQYF. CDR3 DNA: TGTGCCAGCAGCTTAGATCTCGGGGGCGGCACAGATACGCAGTATTTT.

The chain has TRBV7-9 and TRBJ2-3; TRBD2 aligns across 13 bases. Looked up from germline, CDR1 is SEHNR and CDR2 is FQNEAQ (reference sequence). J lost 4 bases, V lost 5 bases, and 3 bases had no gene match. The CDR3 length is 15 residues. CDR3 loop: CASSIGTSGADTQYF. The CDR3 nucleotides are TGTGCCAGCAGCATCGGGACTAGCGGGGCAGATACGCAGTATTTT.

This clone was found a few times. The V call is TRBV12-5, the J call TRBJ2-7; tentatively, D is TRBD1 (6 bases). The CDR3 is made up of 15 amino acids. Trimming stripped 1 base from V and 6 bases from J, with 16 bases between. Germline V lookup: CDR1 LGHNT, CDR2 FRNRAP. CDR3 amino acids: CASGLGVQGSGEQYF. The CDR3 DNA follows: TGTGCTAGTGGTTTGGGGGTCCAGGGGAGTGGCGAGCAGTACTTC.

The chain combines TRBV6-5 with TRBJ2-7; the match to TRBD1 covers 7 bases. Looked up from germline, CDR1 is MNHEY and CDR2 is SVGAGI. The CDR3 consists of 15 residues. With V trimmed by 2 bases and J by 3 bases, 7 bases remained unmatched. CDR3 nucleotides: TGTGCCAGCAGTTACACGGGACAGATGGGCTACGAGCAGTACTTC. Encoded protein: CASSYTGQMGYEQYF.

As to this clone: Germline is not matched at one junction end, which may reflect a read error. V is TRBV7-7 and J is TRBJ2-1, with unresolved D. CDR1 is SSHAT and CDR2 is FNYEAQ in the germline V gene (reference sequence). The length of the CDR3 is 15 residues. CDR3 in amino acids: CASSSGASSYNEQFF. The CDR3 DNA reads TGTGCTAGCAGCTCGGGTGCTAGCTCCTACAATGAGCAGTTCTTC.

In DNA form, the CDR3 reads TGCGCCAGCAGCCAGTGGGACAGGGAAACAGATACGCAGTATTTT. This encodes CASSQWDRETDTQYF. The V and J genes are TRBV4-1 and TRBJ2-3; 9 bases line up with TRBD1. The trim removed 3 bases at V and 3 bases at J, leaving 4 bases unmatched. The CDR3 covers 15 residues. Germline assignment: CDR1 MGHRA and CDR2 YSYEKL.

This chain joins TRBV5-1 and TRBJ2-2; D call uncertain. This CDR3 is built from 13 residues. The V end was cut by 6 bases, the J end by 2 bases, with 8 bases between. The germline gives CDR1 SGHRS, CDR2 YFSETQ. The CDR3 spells CASNEVNTGELFF. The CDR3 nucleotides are TGCGCCAGCAACGAAGTAAACACCGGGGAGCTGTTTTTT.

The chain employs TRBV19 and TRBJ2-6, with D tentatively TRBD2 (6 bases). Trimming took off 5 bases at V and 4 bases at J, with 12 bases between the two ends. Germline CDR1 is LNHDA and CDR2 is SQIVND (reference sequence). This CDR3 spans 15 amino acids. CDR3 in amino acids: CASSPGTPGANVLTF. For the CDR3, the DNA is TGTGCCAGTAGTCCCGGGACTCCCGGGGCCAACGTCCTGACTTTC.

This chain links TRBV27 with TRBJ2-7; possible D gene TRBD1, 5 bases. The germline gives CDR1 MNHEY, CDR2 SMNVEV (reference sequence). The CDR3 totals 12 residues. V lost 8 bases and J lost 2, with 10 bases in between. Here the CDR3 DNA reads TGTGCCAGCGCCACAGGCACCTACGAGCAGTACTTC. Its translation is CASATGTYEQYF.

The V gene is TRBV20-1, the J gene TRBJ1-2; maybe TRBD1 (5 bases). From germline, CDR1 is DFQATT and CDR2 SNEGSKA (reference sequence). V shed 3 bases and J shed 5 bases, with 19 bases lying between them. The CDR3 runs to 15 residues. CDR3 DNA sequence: TGCAGTGCTAGTCGGTTCCGGGGGGAGCAATATGGCTACACCTTC. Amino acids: CSASRFRGEQYGYTF.